This T cell receptor beta chain was captured by sequencing in a study of T cells in localized non-small cell lung cancer (dated by TCRdb to about 2020). About the full investigation: The study analyzed T cell repertoires of roughly 220 early-stage NSCLC patients, comparing tumors and uninvolved tumor-adjacent lungs. The cohort consisted of 236 treatment-naive NSCLC patients whose localized lung tumors had been resected. A mean age of roughly 64 years was recorded for the NSCLC patients, of whom under 150 were male and 95 to 110 were female.

At diagnosis, peripheral blood, uninvolved tumor-adjacent lung and tumor were collected and stored as a combination of fresh-frozen and FFPE material. For TCR repertoire profiling, the blood samples were analyzed as peripheral blood mononuclear cells. The immunoSEQ Assay was used to sequence TCR beta CDR3 regions from DNA. In the original analysis: T cell density was computed as TCR beta template counts normalized to usable DNA estimated by amplifying housekeeping genes. Richness was estimated with the preseqR package, extrapolating to 400,000 templates for PBMC samples and 120,000 templates for tissue samples. Clonality was defined by subtracting Pielou's evenness from one. Tissue-enriched TCRs were identified through differential abundance testing performed on productive amino-acid clonotypes, with a minimum total count of 5 and an alpha of 0.1. The Jaccard Index and the Morisita Overlap Index were used to quantify repertoire overlap between compartments. GLIPH grouped TCR beta CDR3s together with public tetramer-defined viral CDR3s, and a viral motif had to include at least three viral sequences and also show V-gene enrichment. TCRdb carries this immuneACCESS record with in-frame sequences only. Its versions omit some clonotypes, under half of them owing to an unresolved V gene in the studies checked, with the rest unexplained. D and trimming were read from the DNA, whereas the V and J calls and clone size are those reported in that table. The sample table lists approximately 41,000 clones, 70% to 90% of them with a count of one. The ten most abundant clones make up roughly 7% of the sample.

Broader findings and caveats from the paper: Of the top 100 tumor clones, a median of roughly 56 were detected in paired uninvolved adjacent lung; around 27 were also among that lung's top 100. Because multi-region sequencing of the tumors was not done, intratumor heterogeneity could not be ruled out. Higher blood T cell density associated with longer overall survival, while higher adjacent-lung clonality associated with shorter survival. Because the study design was exploratory, TCR variables were selected using unadjusted p-values without false-discovery rate correction. Uninvolved tumor-adjacent lung showed the highest T cell clonality, higher than tumor, which suggests more focused antigenic responses in the uninvolved tumor-adjacent lung.

The CDR3, from cysteine to phenylalanine, totals 14 residues. Just CDR3 DNA is preserved here, 42 bases in frame from base 1. The trim is 5 bases for V and 11 bases for J, with a gap of 21 bases between the germline ends. The germline V gene (reference sequence) provides CDR1 LNHDA and CDR2 SQIVND. Remarks on this clone: There is no known antigen for this receptor. No much larger clone exists at a distance of one base, and base qualities are not known.

The source was peripheral blood, collected before any cancer treatment. Here the chain combines TRBV19 and TRBJ1-1; TRBD1 is perhaps the D gene, given 5 matching bases. The TCR originated in a woman aged 18-49 years with stage III lung adenocarcinoma. At the DNA level, the sequence is TGTGCCAGTAGTGATGGGGGAGCCGCTTTGGGGGCTTTCTTT. The translation is CASSDGGAALGAFF.